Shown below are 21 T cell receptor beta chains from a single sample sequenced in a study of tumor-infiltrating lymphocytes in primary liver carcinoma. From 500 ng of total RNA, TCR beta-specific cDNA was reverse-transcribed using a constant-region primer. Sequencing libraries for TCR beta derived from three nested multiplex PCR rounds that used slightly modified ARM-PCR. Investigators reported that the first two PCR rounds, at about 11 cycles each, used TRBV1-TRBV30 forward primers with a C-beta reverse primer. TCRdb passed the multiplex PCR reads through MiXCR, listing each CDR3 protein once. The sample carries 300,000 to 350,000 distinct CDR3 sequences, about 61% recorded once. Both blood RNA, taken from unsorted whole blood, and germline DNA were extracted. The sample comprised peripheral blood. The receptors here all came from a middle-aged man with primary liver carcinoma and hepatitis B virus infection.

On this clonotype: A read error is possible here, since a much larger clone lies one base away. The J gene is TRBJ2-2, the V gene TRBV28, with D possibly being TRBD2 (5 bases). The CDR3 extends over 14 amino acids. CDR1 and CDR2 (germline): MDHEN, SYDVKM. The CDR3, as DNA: TGTGTCAGCAGTTTGAGGGCTCGGCTCGGGGAGCTGTTTTTT. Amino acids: CVSSLRARLGELFF.

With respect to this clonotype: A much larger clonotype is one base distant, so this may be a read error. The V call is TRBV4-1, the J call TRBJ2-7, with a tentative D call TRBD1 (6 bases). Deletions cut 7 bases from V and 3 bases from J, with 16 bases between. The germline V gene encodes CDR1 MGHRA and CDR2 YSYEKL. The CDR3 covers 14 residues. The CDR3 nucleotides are TGCGCCAGCAACCCCACTGGGGGCTTCTACGAGCAGTACTTC. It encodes CASNPTGGFYEQYF.

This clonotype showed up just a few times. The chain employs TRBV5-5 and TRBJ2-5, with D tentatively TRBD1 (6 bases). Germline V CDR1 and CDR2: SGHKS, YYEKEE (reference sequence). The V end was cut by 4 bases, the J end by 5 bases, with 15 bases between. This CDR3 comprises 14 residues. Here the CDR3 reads CASSNPGARETQYF. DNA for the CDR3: TGTGCCAGCAGCAACCCAGGGGCGCGGGAGACCCAGTACTTC.

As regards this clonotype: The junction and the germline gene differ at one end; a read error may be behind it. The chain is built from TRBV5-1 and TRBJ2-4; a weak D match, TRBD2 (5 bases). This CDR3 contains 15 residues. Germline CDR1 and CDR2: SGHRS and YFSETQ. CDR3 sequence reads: CVSSGPSADKNIQYF. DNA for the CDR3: TGCGTCAGCAGCGGACCCTCAGCGGATAAAAACATTCAGTACTTC. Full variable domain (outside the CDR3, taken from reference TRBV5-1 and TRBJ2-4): KAGVTQTPRYLIKTRGQQVTLSCSPISGHRSVSWYQQTPGQGLQFLFEYFSETQRNKGNFPGRFSGRQFSNSRSEMNVSTLELGDSALYLCVSSGPSADKNIQYFGAGTRLSVL.

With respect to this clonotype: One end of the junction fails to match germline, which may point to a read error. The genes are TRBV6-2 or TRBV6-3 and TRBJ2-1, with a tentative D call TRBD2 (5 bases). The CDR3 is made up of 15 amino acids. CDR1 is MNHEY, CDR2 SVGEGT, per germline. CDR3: CASSLSASSYSEQFF. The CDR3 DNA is TGTGCCAGCAGCCTTAGCGCGAGCTCCTACAGTGAGCAGTTCTTC.

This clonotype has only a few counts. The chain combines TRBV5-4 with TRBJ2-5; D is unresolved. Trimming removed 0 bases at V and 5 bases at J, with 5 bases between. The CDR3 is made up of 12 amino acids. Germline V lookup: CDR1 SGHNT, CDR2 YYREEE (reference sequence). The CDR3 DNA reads TGTGCCAGCAGCTTGGCCATGGAGACCCAGTACTTC. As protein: CASSLAMETQYF.

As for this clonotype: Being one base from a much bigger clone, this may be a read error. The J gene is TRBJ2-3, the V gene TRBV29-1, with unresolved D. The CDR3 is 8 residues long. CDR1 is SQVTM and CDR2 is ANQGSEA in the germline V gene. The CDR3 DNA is TGCAGCACAGATTCGCAGTATTTT. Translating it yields CSTDSQYF.

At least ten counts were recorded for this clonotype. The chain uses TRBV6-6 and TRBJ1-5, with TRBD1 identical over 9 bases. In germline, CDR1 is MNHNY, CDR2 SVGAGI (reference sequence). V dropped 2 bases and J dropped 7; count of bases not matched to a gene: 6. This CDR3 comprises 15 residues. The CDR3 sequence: CASSYGGQGIQPQHF. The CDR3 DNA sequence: TGTGCCAGCAGTTACGGTGGACAGGGGATCCAGCCCCAGCATTTT.

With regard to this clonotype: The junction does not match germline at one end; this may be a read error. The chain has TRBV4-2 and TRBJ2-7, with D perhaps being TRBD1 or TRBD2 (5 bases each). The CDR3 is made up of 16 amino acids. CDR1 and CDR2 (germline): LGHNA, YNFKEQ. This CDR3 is CASSQGPGRGSYEQCF. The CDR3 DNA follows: TGTGCCAGCAGCCAGGGCCCGGGACGGGGCTCCTACGAGCAGTGCTTC.

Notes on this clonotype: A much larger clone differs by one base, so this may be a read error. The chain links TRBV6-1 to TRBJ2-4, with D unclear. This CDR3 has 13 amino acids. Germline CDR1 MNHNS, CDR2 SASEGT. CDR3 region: CGTGPTLKFIQCF. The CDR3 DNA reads TGTGGGACCGGGCCTACCCTAAAATTCATTCAGTGCTTC.

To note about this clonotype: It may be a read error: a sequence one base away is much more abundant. The CDR3 protein is CASRSGTSGTGELFF. CDR3 nucleotides: TGTGCCAGCAGGAGTGGGACTTCGGGGACCGGGGAGCTGTTTTTT. The chain couples TRBV12-3 or TRBV12-4 to TRBJ2-2; TRBD2 is a possible D gene (6 bases). V dropped 6 bases and J dropped 5 bases, with 16 bases sitting between them. CDR3 size: 15 residues.

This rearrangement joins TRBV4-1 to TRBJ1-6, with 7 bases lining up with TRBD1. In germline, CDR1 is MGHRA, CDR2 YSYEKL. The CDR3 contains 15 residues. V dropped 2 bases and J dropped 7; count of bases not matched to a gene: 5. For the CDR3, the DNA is TGCGCCAGCAGCCAATTGGGACAGCGGAATTCACCCCTCCACTTT. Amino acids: CASSQLGQRNSPLHF.

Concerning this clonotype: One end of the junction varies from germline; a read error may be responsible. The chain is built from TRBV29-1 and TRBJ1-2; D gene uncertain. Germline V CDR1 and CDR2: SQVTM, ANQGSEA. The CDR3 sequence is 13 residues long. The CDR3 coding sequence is TGCAGCATTCCGTACATAGGAAACTATGGTTACACCTTC. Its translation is CSIPYIGNYGYTF.

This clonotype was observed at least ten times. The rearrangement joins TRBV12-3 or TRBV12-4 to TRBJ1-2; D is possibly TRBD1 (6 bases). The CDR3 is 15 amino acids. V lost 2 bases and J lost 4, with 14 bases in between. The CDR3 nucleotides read TGTGCCAGCAGTTTATTGGGGGCTGCCCCCTATGGCTACACCTTC. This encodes CASSLLGAAPYGYTF.

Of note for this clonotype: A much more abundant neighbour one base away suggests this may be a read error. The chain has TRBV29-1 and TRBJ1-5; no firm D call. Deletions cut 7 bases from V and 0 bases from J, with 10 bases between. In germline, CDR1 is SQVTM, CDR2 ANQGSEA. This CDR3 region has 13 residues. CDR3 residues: CSARIDSNQPQHF. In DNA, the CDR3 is TGCAGCGCCCGGATAGATAGCAATCAGCCCCAGCATTTT.

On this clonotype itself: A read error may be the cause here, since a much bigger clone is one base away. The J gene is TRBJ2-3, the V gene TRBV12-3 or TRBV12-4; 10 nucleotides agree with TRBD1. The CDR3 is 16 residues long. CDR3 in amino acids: CASSPLTGGVTDMQYF. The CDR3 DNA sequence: TGTGCCAGCAGTCCGCTGACAGGGGGCGTCACAGATATGCAGTATTTT.

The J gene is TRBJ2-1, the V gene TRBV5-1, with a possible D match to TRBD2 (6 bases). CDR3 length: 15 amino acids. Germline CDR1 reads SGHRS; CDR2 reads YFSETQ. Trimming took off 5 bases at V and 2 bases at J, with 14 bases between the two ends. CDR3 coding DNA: TGCGCCAGCAGTACGGGACTGGGGCCCTACAATGAGCAGTTCTTC. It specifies CASSTGLGPYNEQFF.

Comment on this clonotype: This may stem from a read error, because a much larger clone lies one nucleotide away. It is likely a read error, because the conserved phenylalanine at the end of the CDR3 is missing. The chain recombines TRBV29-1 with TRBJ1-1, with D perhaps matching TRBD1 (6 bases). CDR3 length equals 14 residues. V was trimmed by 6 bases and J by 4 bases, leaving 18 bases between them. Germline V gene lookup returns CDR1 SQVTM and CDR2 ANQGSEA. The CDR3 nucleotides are TGCAGCGTACTACCGGGACAAGGGAGCACTGAAGCTTTCCTT. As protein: CSVLPGQGSTEAFL.

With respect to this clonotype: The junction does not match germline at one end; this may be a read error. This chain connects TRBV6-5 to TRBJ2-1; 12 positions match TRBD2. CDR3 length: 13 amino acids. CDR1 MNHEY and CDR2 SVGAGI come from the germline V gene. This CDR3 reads CANSYSRLAGEFF. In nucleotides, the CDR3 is TGTGCCAACAGTTATTCCCGACTAGCGGGAGAGTTCTTC.

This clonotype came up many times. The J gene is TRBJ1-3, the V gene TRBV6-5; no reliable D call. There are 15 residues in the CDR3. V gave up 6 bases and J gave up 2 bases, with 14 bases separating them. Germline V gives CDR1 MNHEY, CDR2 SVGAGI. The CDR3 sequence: CASRRAEGTGNTIYF. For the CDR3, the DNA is TGTGCCAGCAGACGGGCCGAGGGAACTGGAAACACCATATATTTT.

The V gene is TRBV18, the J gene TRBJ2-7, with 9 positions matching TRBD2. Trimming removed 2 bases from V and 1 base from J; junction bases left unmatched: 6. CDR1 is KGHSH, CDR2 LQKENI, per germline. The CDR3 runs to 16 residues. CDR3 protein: CASSPATGLASYEQYF. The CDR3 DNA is TGTGCCAGCTCACCAGCGACGGGACTAGCATCCTACGAGCAGTACTTC.